This entry lists 32 T cell receptor beta chains sequenced from one sample in a study of blood T cell repertoires in COVID-19. Assay: immunoSEQ multiplex PCR; the TCRdb copy retains only in-frame clones and omits some. The sample contains 65,000 to 95,000 clones, 89% of which appear only once. Source material: peripheral blood. These receptor sequences come from a man older than 75 with acute or convalescent COVID-19.

The chain is built from TRBV7-3 and TRBJ2-7; 7 bases match TRBD1. CDR1 SGHTA and CDR2 FQGTGA come from the germline V gene. Trimming cost V 6 bases and J 5 bases; bases outside gene matches: 13. CDR3 length: 15 amino acids. This CDR3 reads CASSRTTGLLNEQYF. As DNA, the CDR3 is TGTGCCAGCAGTCGTACGACAGGGTTGTTGAACGAGCAGTACTTC.

This chain joins TRBV5-1 and TRBJ2-2; 10 nucleotides line up with TRBD1. The CDR3 runs 15 residues. Trimming at V came to 6 bases and at J to 5 bases, leaving 7 bases not matched to a gene. Germline CDR1 SGHRS, CDR2 YFSETQ. CDR3 nucleotide sequence: TGCGCCAGCACCCGGAGGACAGGGGGGACCGGGGAGCTGTTTTTT. Translation gives CASTRRTGGTGELFF.

The V call is TRBV5-1, the J call TRBJ2-2; 11 nucleotides align to TRBD1. The CDR3 length is 15 residues. After removal of 4 bases from V and 6 bases from J, the junction contained 5 bases not matched to a gene. The germline gives CDR1 SGHRS, CDR2 YFSETQ. Here the CDR3 DNA reads TGCGCCAGCAGCAGGGGACAGGGGGACGCCGGGGAGCTGTTTTTT. Protein: CASSRGQGDAGELFF.

The chain uses TRBV5-4 and TRBJ2-2, with 10 bases that match TRBD2. The J segment lost 0 bases and the V segment lost 3 bases, leaving 5 bases of the junction unmatched. The germline V gene has CDR1 SGHNT and CDR2 YYREEE (reference sequence). This CDR3 spans 17 amino acids. The CDR3 loop is CASSSSGLAANTGELFF. The DNA for the CDR3 is TGTGCCAGCAGCTCCTCTGGACTAGCGGCGAACACCGGGGAGCTGTTTTTT.

The V and J genes are TRBV11-2 and TRBJ1-1; D unclear. Deletions cut 2 bases from V and 3 bases from J, with 7 bases between. This CDR3 has 13 amino acids. Germline loops: CDR1 SGHAT, CDR2 FQNNGV. CDR3 loop: CASSLFSDTEAFF. The DNA for the CDR3 is TGTGCCAGCAGCTTATTCAGTGACACTGAAGCTTTCTTT.

The genes are TRBV1 and TRBJ2-1; TRBD2 is the table's D call, not checked against the DNA. TRBV1 corresponds to a pseudogene. There are 16 residues in the CDR3. The CDR3 spells CTSSQETGYLYNEQFF. The CDR3 DNA reads as TGCACCAGCAGCCAAGAGACGGGATACCTGTACAATGAGCAGTTCTTC.

This chain uses TRBV30 with TRBJ1-1, with D perhaps TRBD1 (6 bases). The CDR3 has 11 amino acids. CDR1 is GTSNPN, CDR2 SVGIG, per germline (reference sequence). With 5 bases removed from V and 4 bases from J, the gap between germline ends came to 8 bases. The CDR3 loop reads CAWEQGTEAFF. Written as DNA, the CDR3 is TGTGCCTGGGAACAGGGCACTGAAGCTTTCTTT.

The rearrangement links TRBV14 to TRBJ2-7; 16 bases are a match to TRBD2. This CDR3 has 18 residues. After removal of 11 bases from V and 2 bases from J, the junction contained 15 bases not matched to a gene. Germline V gene lookup returns CDR1 SGHDN and CDR2 FVKESK. CDR3 in DNA: TGTGCCTCACCGGGACAGGGACTAGCGGGAGGGACGACCTACGAGCAGTACTTC. Translating it yields CASPGQGLAGGTTYEQYF.

This chain uses TRBV6-1 with TRBJ1-3; tentative D call: TRBD1 (5 bases). CDR3 length equals 15 residues. V lost 2 bases and J 2 bases, leaving 10 bases between the germline ends. Looked up from germline, CDR1 is MNHNS and CDR2 is SASEGT. In DNA form, the CDR3 reads TGTGCCAGCAGTGAATGGGGGGATGCTGGAAACACCATATATTTT. It specifies CASSEWGDAGNTIYF.

The rearrangement uses TRBV30 and TRBJ1-1, with 9 bases aligning to TRBD1. V lost 3 bases, J lost 5 bases, and 4 bases stayed unmatched. Germline CDR1 and CDR2: GTSNPN and SVGIG (reference sequence). The CDR3 consists of 13 residues. The CDR3 DNA sequence: TGTGCCTGGAGAGGACAGGGGTTTACTGAAGCTTTCTTT. It is translated as CAWRGQGFTEAFF. The variable domain in full, completed from reference TRBV30 and TRBJ1-1, reads SQTIHQWPATLVQPVGSPLSLECTVEGTSNPNLYWYRQAAGRGLQLLFYSVGIGQISSEVPQNLSASRPQDRQFILSSKKLLLSDSGFYLCAWRGQGFTEAFFGQGTRLTVV.

The chain is built from TRBV5-1 and TRBJ2-2; 7 bases line up with TRBD1. Germline CDR1 reads SGHRS; CDR2 reads YFSETQ. This CDR3 contains 13 residues. With V trimmed by 3 bases and J by 4 bases, 0 bases remained unmatched. The CDR3 DNA reads as TGCGCCAGCAGCTGGGACAGCACCGGGGAGCTGTTTTTT. Protein product: CASSWDSTGELFF. The full variable domain, with the rest looked up from reference TRBV5-1 and TRBJ2-2, is KAGVTQTPRYLIKTRGQQVTLSCSPISGHRSVSWYQQTPGQGLQFLFEYFSETQRNKGNFPGRFSGRQFSNSRSEMNVSTLELGDSALYLCASSWDSTGELFFGEGSRLTVL.

V and J are TRBV5-4 and TRBJ2-1; the D is unclear. The germline gives CDR1 SGHNT, CDR2 YYREEE (reference sequence). V was shortened by 0 bases and J by 3 bases, with 7 bases between the two germline ends. The CDR3 extends over 14 amino acids. CDR3 region: CASSLDSSYNEQFF. The CDR3 DNA reads as TGTGCCAGCAGCTTGGATTCCAGCTACAATGAGCAGTTCTTC.

V is TRBV19 and J is TRBJ1-1, with 9 nucleotides matching TRBD1. The CDR3 length is 14 residues. The germline V gene encodes CDR1 LNHDA and CDR2 SQIVND (reference sequence). Germline trimming cut 4 bases from V and 5 bases from J; bases unmatched to any gene: 5. Here the CDR3 DNA reads TGTGCCAGTAGTAAACAGGGGGCCTGGACTGAAGCTTTCTTT. It yields the protein CASSKQGAWTEAFF.

The chain couples TRBV7-9 to TRBJ1-2; 7 nucleotides agree with TRBD1. V trimming: 8 bases; J trimming: 8 bases; junction bases outside the gene matches: 5. The CDR3 consists of 11 residues. CDR1 SEHNR and CDR2 FQNEAQ come from the germline V gene (reference sequence). This CDR3 reads CASDRAEGYTF. As DNA, the CDR3 is TGTGCCAGCGACAGGGCGGAGGGCTACACCTTC.

This chain links TRBV7-9 with TRBJ2-1; 9 nucleotides match TRBD2. Losses at the gene ends were 3 bases for V and 8 bases for J; bases not matched to a gene: 8. Looked up from germline, CDR1 is SEHNR and CDR2 is FQNEAQ (reference sequence). The CDR3 is 15 residues long. The CDR3 is CASSFSGTSMDEQFF. CDR3 DNA: TGTGCCAGCAGCTTCTCCGGGACTAGCATGGATGAGCAGTTCTTC.

V usage is TRBV7-9 and J usage is TRBJ1-5; 12 bases align to TRBD1. The CDR3 sequence is 15 residues long. V was clipped by 3 bases and J by 5 bases; unmatched bases: 2. Germline V CDR1 and CDR2: SEHNR, FQNEAQ (reference sequence). This CDR3 reads CASSFGTGGDQPQHF. The CDR3 region has the DNA TGTGCCAGCAGCTTCGGGACAGGGGGCGATCAGCCCCAGCATTTT.

V gene TRBV2 combines with J gene TRBJ1-1; D remains unclear. Germline V gene data show CDR1 as SNHLY and CDR2 as FYNNEI. The CDR3 is 12 residues long. The V and J ends lost 4 bases and 9 bases respectively, with 12 bases between them. CDR3 loop: CASSVAGKQAFF. As DNA, the CDR3 is TGTGCCAGCAGTGTGGCGGGGAAACAAGCTTTCTTT.

Relative to its sample, this clone is medium-sized. The chain combines TRBV7-2 with TRBJ2-1; 8 bases agree with TRBD1. Germline CDR1 and CDR2: SGHTA and FQGNSA. This CDR3 region has 14 residues. The junction had 6 bases not matched to a gene; V was cut back by 1 base and J by 10 bases. DNA of the CDR3: TGTGCCAGCAGCTTAGGTCCAGGGGGCAGAGAGCAGTTCTTC. It is translated as CASSLGPGGREQFF.

This chain connects TRBV27 to TRBJ1-2, with 9 positions matching TRBD1. The CDR3 runs to 16 residues. Trimming at V came to 8 bases and at J to 0 bases, leaving 10 bases not matched to a gene. CDR1 and CDR2 (germline): MNHEY, SMNVEV (reference sequence). The CDR3 loop reads CASGVRTGDPNYGYTF. The CDR3 DNA follows: TGTGCCAGCGGCGTAAGGACAGGGGACCCTAACTATGGCTACACCTTC.

V gene TRBV15 combines with J gene TRBJ2-7; 10 bases fit TRBD1. CDR3 length: 15 residues. The trim removed 1 base at V and 1 base at J, leaving 1 base unmatched. Germline CDR1 is LNHNV and CDR2 is YYDKDF (reference sequence). The CDR3 sequence is CATSRGTGGSYEQYF. CDR3 in DNA: TGTGCCACCAGCAGAGGGACAGGGGGGTCCTACGAGCAGTACTTC.

The rearrangement joins TRBV6-5 to TRBJ1-5; TRBD1 might be the D (6 bases). Trimming shortened V by 0 bases and J by 6 bases, and 12 bases separated the two germline ends. Germline-derived CDR1 and CDR2 are MNHEY and SVGAGI. There are 15 residues in the CDR3. In DNA form, the CDR3 reads TGTGCCAGCAGTTACTCCGGTACAGGGCTTCAGCCCCAGCATTTT. Translating gives CASSYSGTGLQPQHF.

The rearrangement joins TRBV28 to TRBJ2-7; 7 nucleotides match TRBD1. Trimming removed 4 bases from V and 2 bases from J; junction bases left unmatched: 11. CDR1 MDHEN and CDR2 SYDVKM come from the germline V gene. The CDR3 length is 16 residues. As DNA, the CDR3 is TGTGCCAGCAGTTCGACCTCGGGACAGATCGCCTACGAGCAGTACTTC. Translation gives CASSSTSGQIAYEQYF.

This sequence joins TRBV7-9 and TRBJ2-7; 8 bases align to TRBD2. The CDR3 is made up of 15 amino acids. CDR1 and CDR2 (germline): SEHNR, FQNEAQ (reference sequence). J lost 4 bases, V lost 3 bases, and 8 bases had no gene match. In nucleotides, the CDR3 is TGTGCCAGCAGCTTCCTCACTAGCGGAAAATACGAGCAGTACTTC. This sequence encodes CASSFLTSGKYEQYF.

V gene TRBV9 combines with J gene TRBJ1-3, with 7 bases matching TRBD1. V lost 0 bases, J lost 4 bases, and 7 bases stayed unmatched. The CDR3 has 16 residues. The germline V gene encodes CDR1 SGDLS and CDR2 YYNGEE. In nucleotides, the CDR3 is TGTGCCAGCAGCGTAGCTCAGGGGGTCGCGGGAAACACCATATATTTT. Translated: CASSVAQGVAGNTIYF. Looking up the rest from reference TRBV9 and TRBJ1-3 gives the full variable domain: DSGVTQTPKHLITATGQRVTLRCSPRSGDLSVYWYQQSLDQGLQFLIQYYNGEERAKGNILERFSAQQFPDLHSELNLSSLELGDSALYFCASSVAQGVAGNTIYFGEGSWLTVV.

The chain couples TRBV12-3 or TRBV12-4 to TRBJ1-1; D gene uncertain. V lost 6 bases and J 2 bases, leaving 10 bases between the germline ends. The CDR3 extends over 13 amino acids. The CDR3 here is CASSLTANTEAFF. CDR3 sequence (DNA): TGTGCCAGCAGCCTTACAGCTAACACTGAAGCTTTCTTT.

This rearrangement joins TRBV2 to TRBJ1-1, with D unclear. Germline lookup yields CDR1 SNHLY and CDR2 FYNNEI. CDR3 length: 15 amino acids. V was cut by 7 bases and J by 4 bases, with 19 bases left in between. CDR3 sequence reads: CASIKRQESSTEAFF. The CDR3 coding sequence is TGTGCCAGCATCAAACGGCAGGAAAGTAGCACTGAAGCTTTCTTT. The entire variable domain, with the rest obtained from reference TRBV2 and TRBJ1-1, is as follows: EPEVTQTPSHQVTQMGQEVILRCVPISNHLYFYWYRQILGQKVEFLVSFYNNEISEKSEIFDDQFSVERPDGSNFTLKIRSTKLEDSAMYFCASIKRQESSTEAFFGQGTRLTVV.

The chain has TRBV6-5 and TRBJ2-7, with 9 bases identical to TRBD2. The germline V gene encodes CDR1 MNHEY and CDR2 SVGAGI. The CDR3 has 14 residues. V shed 6 bases, J shed 6 bases, and the junction held 9 bases outside the gene matches. CDR3 region: CASRALAGMVEQYF. CDR3 DNA sequence: TGTGCCAGCAGGGCCCTAGCGGGAATGGTCGAGCAGTACTTC.

V usage is TRBV19 and J usage is TRBJ2-2, with 13 nucleotides matching TRBD2. Per germline, CDR1 LNHDA and CDR2 SQIVND (reference sequence). This CDR3 is built from 14 residues. Trimming cost V 7 bases and J 7 bases; bases outside gene matches: 3. The DNA for the CDR3 is TGTGCCAGTATGGGACTAGCGGGGATCGGGGAGCTGTTTTTT. Amino acids: CASMGLAGIGELFF. Based on the CDR3 plus reference TRBV19 and TRBJ2-2, the full variable domain is DGGITQSPKYLFRKEGQNVTLSCEQNLNHDAMYWYRQDPGQGLRLIYYSQIVNDFQKGDIAEGYSVSREKKESFPLTVTSAQKNPTAFYLCASMGLAGIGELFFGEGSRLTVL.

This CDR3 is CASSLFSGQGVGGYTF. As DNA, the CDR3 is TGTGCCAGCAGCTTATTTTCGGGACAGGGGGTAGGTGGCTACACCTTC. The chain links TRBV7-2 to TRBJ1-2; 11 nucleotides line up with TRBD1. Looked up from germline, CDR1 is SGHTA and CDR2 is FQGNSA. The CDR3 spans 16 residues. V lost 2 bases to trimming and J lost 7 bases; unmatched junction nucleotides: 9.

The chain uses TRBV11-2 and TRBJ2-1; 9 bases fit TRBD2. From germline, CDR1 is SGHAT and CDR2 FQNNGV. V was clipped by 6 bases and J by 4 bases; unmatched bases: 4. The CDR3 is 14 amino acids. The CDR3 is CASRRTSAYNEQFF. CDR3 sequence (DNA): TGTGCCAGCAGGCGGACTAGCGCGTACAATGAGCAGTTCTTC.

This clone was seen just once. J is TRBJ2-7 and V is TRBV5-6; 10 bases map to TRBD2. The V gene's germline CDR1 is SGHDT and CDR2 YYEEEE. The CDR3 sequence is 13 residues long. V lost 2 bases, J lost 5 bases, and 1 base stayed unmatched. CDR3 nucleotides: TGTGCCAGCAGCTTCCTAGCGGGGGACGAGCAGTACTTC. It codes for CASSFLAGDEQYF.

The rearrangement joins TRBV9 to TRBJ1-3; weak D call: TRBD1 (5 bases). This CDR3 spans 16 amino acids. Germline CDR1 SGDLS, CDR2 YYNGEE. Trimming took off 0 bases at V and 1 base at J, with 11 bases between the two ends. CDR3 sequence (DNA): TGTGCCAGCAGCGTAGCTACCCAGGGTTCTGGAAACACCATATATTTT. Its protein is CASSVATQGSGNTIYF. The complete variable domain, with remaining parts taken from reference TRBV9 and TRBJ1-3, reads DSGVTQTPKHLITATGQRVTLRCSPRSGDLSVYWYQQSLDQGLQFLIQYYNGEERAKGNILERFSAQQFPDLHSELNLSSLELGDSALYFCASSVATQGSGNTIYFGEGSWLTVV.